This TCR beta chain was found in a study of early T cells in non-severe SARS-CoV-2 infection. Study details: The chains were unpaired, and the sequenced material was bulk RNA from unsorted whole blood.

Overall study results and limits: The study's VDJdb matching favored anti-spike CD8 responses and missed private and CD4 specificities.

Unique molecular identifiers were attached to individual cDNA molecules. TCRdb independently ran MiXCR on the 5' RACE reads; one entry per CDR3 protein. The sample includes about 48,000 distinct CDR3 sequences, approximately 13% of them seen just once. This clonotype was recorded only once. Its specificity is unknown. This TCR was sampled from an adult who was a healthcare worker with PCR-confirmed SARS-CoV-2 infection or an uninfected control (not recorded which). The sample comprised whole blood.

CDR3 loop: CASSIEAGTGYEQYF. The CDR3 bases are TGTGCCAGTAGTATCGAGGCAGGGACGGGCTACGAGCAGTACTTC. The chain combines TRBV19 with TRBJ2-7; D possibly uses TRBD1 or TRBD2 (5 bases each). This CDR3 has 15 residues. Germline V CDR1 and CDR2: LNHDA, SQIVND (reference sequence). Deletions cut 3 bases from V and 3 bases from J, with 15 bases between. Combining the CDR3 with reference TRBV19 and TRBJ2-7 gives the whole variable domain DGGITQSPKYLFRKEGQNVTLSCEQNLNHDAMYWYRQDPGQGLRLIYYSQIVNDFQKGDIAEGYSVSREKKESFPLTVTSAQKNPTAFYLCASSIEAGTGYEQYFGPGTRLTVT.